This T cell receptor beta chain originates from a study of T cells after yellow fever vaccination. TCRdb re-analysed the 5' RACE reads in MiXCR, keeping a single row per CDR3 protein. The data contain roughly 50,000 distinct CDR3 sequences, roughly 7.3% of them singletons. Germline V gives CDR1 DFQATT, CDR2 SNEGSKA (reference sequence). Deletions cut 0 bases from V and 2 bases from J, with 15 bases between. The CDR3 has 16 amino acids. This clonotype was counted at least ten times. The sample consisted of CD8+ T cells sorted from PBMCs, taken less than 16 days after the first yellow fever vaccination. This sequence was found in a man younger than 35 who received the YFV17D yellow fever vaccine. V gene TRBV20-1 combines with J gene TRBJ2-3; D might be TRBD1 (6 bases). CDR3 nucleotides: TGCAGTGCTAGAGATATTTCGCGACAGGTCACAGATACGCAGTATTTT. Amino acid sequence: CSARDISRQVTDTQYF.